This T cell receptor beta chain was documented in a study of T cells in Graves' hyperthyroidism and ophthalmopathy. Findings and caveats of the study: Clonotypes that were expanded in thyroid above 0.001 mostly appeared in blood too.

About this clonotype: Its antigen is not identified.

On the basis of clinical symptoms, serum thyroxine and TRAb, thyroid ultrasound and orbital computed tomography, diagnoses were made. RNA transcripts were the template for amplifying TCR beta CDR3 regions. The HTBI primer set was used in a first-round RT-PCR of the TCR CDR3. A single record per CDR3 protein comes from TCRdb applying MiXCR to the multiplex PCR reads. Found here are 600,000 to 700,000 distinct CDR3 sequences, about 45% of them singletons; the top ten hold approximately 7.2%. V was pared by 2 bases and J by 2 bases, with 12 bases between. The CDR3 is 15 residues long. Germline V gene data show CDR1 as DFQATT and CDR2 as SNEGSKA (reference sequence).

Sequencing input: peripheral blood or thyroid tissue (not recorded which). The V call is TRBV20-1, the J call TRBJ1-4, with D possibly TRBD1 on 6 matching bases. The clonotype was recovered from an adult man with Graves' disease, either hyperthyroidism or ophthalmopathy (not recorded which). The CDR3 sequence: CSARQGRATNEKLFF. DNA for the CDR3: TGCAGTGCTAGACAGGGGAGAGCGACTAATGAAAAACTGTTTTTT.